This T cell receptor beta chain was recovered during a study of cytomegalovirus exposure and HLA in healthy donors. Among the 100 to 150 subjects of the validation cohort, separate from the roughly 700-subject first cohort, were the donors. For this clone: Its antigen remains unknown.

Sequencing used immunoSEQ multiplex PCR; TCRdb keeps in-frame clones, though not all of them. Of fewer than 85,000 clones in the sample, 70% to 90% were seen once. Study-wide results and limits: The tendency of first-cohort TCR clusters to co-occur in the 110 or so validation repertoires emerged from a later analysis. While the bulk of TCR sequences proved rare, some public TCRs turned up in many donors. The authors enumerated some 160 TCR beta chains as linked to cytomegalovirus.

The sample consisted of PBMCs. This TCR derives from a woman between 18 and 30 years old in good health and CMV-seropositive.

The CDR3 DNA reads TGTGCCAGCAGCGTAGACCCTTCCGGGACAGTAAATGAAAAACTGTTTTTT. Translation: CASSVDPSGTVNEKLFF. This chain uses TRBV9 with TRBJ1-4; 7 nucleotides align to TRBD1. V was clipped by 0 bases and J by 5 bases; unmatched bases: 10. Per germline, CDR1 SGDLS and CDR2 YYNGEE. There are 17 residues in the CDR3.